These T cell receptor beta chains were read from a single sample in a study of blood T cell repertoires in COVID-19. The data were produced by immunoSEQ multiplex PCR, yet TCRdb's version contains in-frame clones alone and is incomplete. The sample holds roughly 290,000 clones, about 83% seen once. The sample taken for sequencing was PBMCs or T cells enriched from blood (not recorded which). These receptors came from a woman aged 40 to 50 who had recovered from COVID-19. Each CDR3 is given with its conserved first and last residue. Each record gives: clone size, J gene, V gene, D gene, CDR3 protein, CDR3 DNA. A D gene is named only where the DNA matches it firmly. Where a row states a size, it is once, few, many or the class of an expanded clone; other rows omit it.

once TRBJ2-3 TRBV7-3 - CASSLTRETDTQYF TGTGCCAGCAGCTTAACACGAGAGACAGATACGCAGTATTTT
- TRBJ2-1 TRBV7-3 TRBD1 CASSSGTGFNEQFF TGTGCCAGCAGCTCGGGGACAGGGTTCAATGAGCAGTTCTTC
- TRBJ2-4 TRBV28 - CASSLEQGRIQYF TGTGCCAGCAGTTTAGAGCAGGGTAGGATTCAGTACTTC
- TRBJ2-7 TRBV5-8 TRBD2 CASSRTSGPYEQYF TGTGCCAGCAGCCGGACTAGCGGACCCTACGAGCAGTACTTC
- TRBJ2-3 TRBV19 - CASSGLSTDTQYF TGTGCCAGTAGTGGGCTCAGCACAGATACGCAGTATTTT
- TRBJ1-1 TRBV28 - CASSQYRVTNTEAFF TGTGCCAGCAGCCAGTACAGGGTCACGAACACTGAAGCTTTCTTT
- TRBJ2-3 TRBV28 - CASPPSLGRGLDTQYF TGTGCCAGCCCCCCAAGTTTGGGGAGAGGGCTAGATACGCAGTATTTT
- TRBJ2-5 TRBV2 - CASTPEVQETQYF TGTGCCAGCACCCCAGAGGTGCAAGAGACCCAGTACTTC
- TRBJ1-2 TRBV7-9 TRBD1 CASSQGQSNYGYTF TGTGCCAGCAGCCAGGGACAGTCTAACTATGGCTACACCTTC
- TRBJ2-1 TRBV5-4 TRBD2 CASRAGRDEQFF TGTGCCAGCAGGGCTGGGAGGGATGAGCAGTTCTTC
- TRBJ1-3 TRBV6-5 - CASMRARDSGNTIYF TGTGCCAGCATGAGGGCCAGAGACTCTGGAAACACCATATATTTT
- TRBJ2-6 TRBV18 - CASSLLQDNLSGANVLTF TGTGCCAGCTCACTTCTTCAGGACAACCTCTCTGGGGCCAACGTCCTGACTTTC
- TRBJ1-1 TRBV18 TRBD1 CASSLGQAVTEAFF TGTGCCAGCTCACTCGGACAGGCGGTCACTGAAGCTTTCTTT
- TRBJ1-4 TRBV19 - CASSPPAEEKLFF TGTGCCAGTAGTCCCCCCGCGGAGGAAAAACTGTTTTTT
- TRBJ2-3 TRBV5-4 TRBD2 CASSLIGGGRSSTDTQYF TGTGCCAGCAGCTTGATAGGAGGCGGGAGGAGTAGCACAGATACGCAGTATTTT
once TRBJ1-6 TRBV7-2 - CASSSPGESPLHF TGTGCCAGCAGCTCCCCAGGGGAGTCACCCCTCCACTTT
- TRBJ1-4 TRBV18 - CASSPREANEKLFF TGTGCCAGCTCACCTCGGGAGGCTAATGAAAAACTGTTTTTT
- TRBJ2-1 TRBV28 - CASRGAGGHNEQFF TGTGCCAGCAGGGGGGCCGGGGGGCACAATGAGCAGTTCTTC
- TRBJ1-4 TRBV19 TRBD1 CASSGQGNEKLFF TGTGCCAGTAGTGGACAGGGGAATGAAAAACTGTTTTTT
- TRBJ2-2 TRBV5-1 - CASSLVQSHTGELFF TGCGCCAGCAGCTTGGTACAGAGCCACACCGGGGAGCTGTTTTTT
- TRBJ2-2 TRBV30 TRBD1 CAWSGTGNTGELFF TGTGCCTGGAGTGGGACAGGGAACACCGGGGAGCTGTTTTTT
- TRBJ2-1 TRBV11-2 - CASSSRTNEQFF TGTGCCAGCAGCTCGCGAACGAATGAGCAGTTCTTC
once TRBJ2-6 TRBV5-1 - CASSLELLSGANVLTF TGCGCCAGCAGCTTGGAACTGCTCTCTGGGGCCAACGTCCTGACTTTC
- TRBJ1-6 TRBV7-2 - CASSTTPMASYSPLHF TGTGCCAGCAGCACCACACCCATGGCATCTTATTCACCCCTCCACTTT
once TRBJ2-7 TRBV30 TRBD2 CAWSVSGRSAEQYF TGTGCCTGGAGTGTATCCGGGAGGTCTGCCGAGCAGTACTTC
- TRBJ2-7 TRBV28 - CASMGQADTYEQYF TGTGCCAGCATGGGGCAGGCCGATACCTACGAGCAGTACTTC
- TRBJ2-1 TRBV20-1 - CSARAPTLPLF TGCAGTGCTAGAGCCCCGACTCTTCCCCTCTTC
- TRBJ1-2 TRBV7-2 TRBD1 CASSLEAGGNYGYTF TGTGCCAGCAGCTTAGAAGCAGGGGGGAACTATGGCTACACCTTC
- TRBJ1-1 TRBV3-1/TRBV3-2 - CASSPFWGRSTEAFF TGTGCCAGCAGCCCGTTTTGGGGCAGGAGCACTGAAGCTTTCTTT
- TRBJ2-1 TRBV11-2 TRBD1 CASRLTAGQGNEQFF TGTGCCAGCCGACTCACCGCGGGACAGGGTAATGAGCAGTTCTTC
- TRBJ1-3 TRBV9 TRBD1 CASSPRQGRNTIYF TGTGCCAGCAGCCCCCGACAGGGGAGGAACACCATATATTTT
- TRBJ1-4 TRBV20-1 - CSASHATNEKLFF TGCAGTGCTAGTCATGCAACTAATGAAAAACTGTTTTTT
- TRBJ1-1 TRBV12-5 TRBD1 CASGLAMGVGQPEAFF TGTGCTAGTGGTTTGGCAATGGGTGTGGGACAGCCTGAAGCTTTCTTT
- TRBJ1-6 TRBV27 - CASSLPPSRGSGNSPLHF TGTGCCAGCAGTTTACCCCCTAGCCGGGGTTCGGGTAATTCACCCCTCCACTTT
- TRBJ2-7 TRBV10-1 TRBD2 CASSSSGSSYEQYF TGCGCCAGCAGTTCTAGCGGGAGCTCCTACGAGCAGTACTTC
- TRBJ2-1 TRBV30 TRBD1 CAWRDRVAYNEQFF TGTGCCTGGAGGGACAGGGTCGCCTACAATGAGCAGTTCTTC
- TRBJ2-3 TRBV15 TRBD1 CATSISRGRLDTQYF TGTGCCACCAGCATATCCAGGGGGCGCCTAGATACGCAGTATTTT
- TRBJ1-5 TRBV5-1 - CASSPGFGENQPQHF TGCGCCAGCAGCCCGGGGTTTGGGGAAAATCAGCCCCAGCATTTT
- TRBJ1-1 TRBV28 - CASRRTQNTEAFF TGTGCCAGCAGACGGACACAGAACACTGAAGCTTTCTTT
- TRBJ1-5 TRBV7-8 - CASSLAGLNQPQHF TGTGCCAGCAGCTTAGCGGGCCTCAATCAGCCCCAGCATTTT
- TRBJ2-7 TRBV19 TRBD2 CASSIVWAGGPTEQYF TGTGCCAGTAGTATAGTGTGGGCGGGAGGGCCCACCGAGCAGTACTTC
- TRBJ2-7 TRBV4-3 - CASSQSWAASYEQYF TGCGCCAGCAGCCAAAGTTGGGCAGCCTCCTACGAGCAGTACTTC